This entry concerns a single T cell receptor (beta chain). Its matching antigen is unknown. These data originate in a study of CD8 T cells in Susac syndrome. General observations from the study: In its TCR sequencing and HLA analysis, the study acknowledged that the number of individuals was relatively small.

From blood CD8+ and CD4+ T cells, the TCR beta chain was sequenced. An input of roughly 0.5 to 1 ug of RNA was subjected to reverse transcription using random hexamers. Multiplex PCR with immunoSEQ amplified the TCR beta CDR3 across 54 Vbeta and 13 Jbeta. TCRdb itself ran the immunoSEQ multiplex PCR reads through MiXCR, one entry per CDR3 protein. The sample records some 130,000 distinct CDR3 sequences, just under 95% being singletons. The V segment lost 6 bases and the J segment 6 bases; nucleotides outside the gene matches: 5. This CDR3 contains 14 residues. Germline V gives CDR1 MNHNS, CDR2 SASEGT.

This chain links TRBV6-1 with TRBJ2-1; 10 nucleotides align to TRBD2. This clonotype was sampled from a human donor with Susac syndrome. The material sequenced was CD8+ T cells from PBMCs. The CDR3 DNA follows: TGTGCCAGCAGGGGAACTAGCGGGGCCAATGAGCAGTTCTTC. It specifies CASRGTSGANEQFF.